This passage covers 32 T cell receptor beta chains from one sample sequenced in a study of cytomegalovirus exposure and HLA in healthy donors. The study ran its PCR with 60 Vbeta and 13 Jbeta primers. The method was immunoSEQ multiplex PCR; TCRdb's version includes in-frame clones alone and lacks a portion of them. The sample lists around 60,000 clones; around 75% were seen once. The material sequenced was PBMCs. Source of these receptors: a woman aged 40 to 49 in good health and CMV-seropositive.

This clone showed up just once. The chain uses TRBV7-2 and TRBJ2-3, with D possibly TRBD1 on 6 matching bases. The CDR3 runs 15 residues. Trimming removed 3 bases at V and 3 bases at J, with 13 bases between. Per germline, CDR1 SGHTA and CDR2 FQGNSA. The CDR3 DNA reads as TGTGCCAGCAGCTTCCCCGGGACAATAACAGATACGCAGTATTTT. Its protein product is CASSFPGTITDTQYF.

The chain couples TRBV7-2 to TRBJ2-7; 9 bases fit TRBD1. The CDR3 contains 15 residues. CDR1 and CDR2 (germline): SGHTA, FQGNSA. Germline trimming cut 6 bases from V and 5 bases from J; bases unmatched to any gene: 11. In nucleotides, the CDR3 is TGTGCCAGCAGGTCAGACCGGGACAGGGACCACGAGCAGTACTTC. Translated: CASRSDRDRDHEQYF.

CDR3 amino acids: CASSQPGLVENEQFF. The CDR3 coding sequence is TGTGCCAGTAGCCAACCTGGACTAGTTGAGAATGAGCAGTTCTTC. This rearrangement joins TRBV19 to TRBJ2-1, with TRBD2 matching over 7 bases. CDR3 size: 15 residues. Germline V lookup: CDR1 LNHDA, CDR2 SQIVND (reference sequence). V lost 6 bases, J lost 7 bases, and 12 bases stayed unmatched.

As to this clone: The junction differs from germline at one of its ends, possibly a read error. This chain joins TRBV12-5 and TRBJ2-4; 9 positions match TRBD1. Germline V CDR1 and CDR2: LGHNT, FRNRAP. CDR3 length: 14 residues. This chain's CDR3 is CASGLGQGLIIQYF. The DNA for the CDR3 is TGTGCTAGTGGCTTGGGACAGGGTCTCATCATTCAGTACTTC.

The rearrangement links TRBV30 to TRBJ1-5; D is ambiguous. Per the germline V gene, CDR1 is GTSNPN and CDR2 is SVGIG (reference sequence). Trimming pared 2 bases from V and 6 bases from J, leaving 11 bases between. CDR3 length equals 13 residues. As DNA, the CDR3 is TGTGCCTGGAGTCCACCCAGTATTCAGCCCCAGCATTTT. Its translation: CAWSPPSIQPQHF. The full variable domain, completed using reference TRBV30 and TRBJ1-5, is SQTIHQWPATLVQPVGSPLSLECTVEGTSNPNLYWYRQAAGRGLQLLFYSVGIGQISSEVPQNLSASRPQDRQFILSSKKLLLSDSGFYLCAWSPPSIQPQHFGDGTRLSIL.

This chain joins TRBV5-5 and TRBJ2-3; 10 positions match TRBD1. J gave up 2 bases and V 3 bases, and 15 bases lay outside the gene matches. Germline V gene data show CDR1 as SGHKS and CDR2 as YYEKEE (reference sequence). The CDR3 is made up of 19 amino acids. Written as DNA, the CDR3 is TGTGCCAGCAGCTCCCCCCGGGACAGGGGATTCCCGTCCACAGATACGCAGTATTTT. Translating it yields CASSSPRDRGFPSTDTQYF. Together with reference TRBV5-5 and TRBJ2-3, the CDR3 gives the full variable domain: DAGVTQSPTHLIKTRGQQVTLRCSPISGHKSVSWYQQVLGQGPQFIFQYYEKEERGRGNFPDRFSARQFPNYSSELNVNALLLGDSALYLCASSSPRDRGFPSTDTQYFGPGTRLTVL.

The chain uses TRBV15 and TRBJ1-1, with a weak D call TRBD1 (6 bases). V lost 0 bases to trimming and J lost 5 bases, with 13 bases between them. The CDR3 totals 15 residues. Germline loops: CDR1 LNHNV, CDR2 YYDKDF (reference sequence). The CDR3: CATSRDPGAYTEAFF. As DNA, the CDR3 is TGTGCCACCAGCAGAGATCCAGGGGCTTATACTGAAGCTTTCTTT. Full variable domain (remainder filled in from reference TRBV15 and TRBJ1-1): DAMVIQNPRYQVTQFGKPVTLSCSQTLNHNVMYWYQQKSSQAPKLLFHYYDKDFNNEADTPDNFQSRRPNTSFCFLDIRSPGLGDTAMYLCATSRDPGAYTEAFFGQGTRLTVV.

The chain couples TRBV5-8 to TRBJ1-5; a possible D gene is TRBD1 (5 bases). V gave up 0 bases and J gave up 3 bases, with 10 bases separating them. Germline V lookup: CDR1 SGHTS, CDR2 YDEGEE. The CDR3 is 15 amino acids. The CDR3 region is CASSLDGGNNQPQHF. CDR3 DNA sequence: TGTGCCAGCAGCTTGGACGGGGGGAACAATCAGCCCCAGCATTTT. Full variable domain (remainder filled in from reference TRBV5-8 and TRBJ1-5): EAGVTQSPTHLIKTRGQQATLRCSPISGHTSVYWYQQALGLGLQFLLWYDEGEERNRGNFPPRFSGRQFPNYSSELNVNALELEDSALYLCASSLDGGNNQPQHFGDGTRLSIL.

The chain uses TRBV6-4 and TRBJ1-1, with D unresolved. Per germline, CDR1 MRHNA and CDR2 SNTAGT. CDR3 length equals 14 residues. Trimming took 6 bases from V and 0 from J, leaving 11 bases between them. The CDR3 sequence is CASSLNSMNTEAFF. In DNA form, the CDR3 reads TGTGCCAGCAGCCTAAACAGTATGAACACTGAAGCTTTCTTT.

The rearrangement links TRBV7-8 to TRBJ1-1; D ambiguous. In germline, CDR1 is SGHVS, CDR2 FQNEAQ. This CDR3 region has 13 residues. Between the trimmed V and J ends, which lost 1 base and 3 bases, there was a span of 6 bases. The CDR3 region has the DNA TGTGCCAGCAGCTTAGGGTCGGACACTGAAGCTTTCTTT. It yields the protein CASSLGSDTEAFF.

The chain carries TRBV7-2 and TRBJ1-2, with TRBD1 matching 7 bases. Germline CDR1 reads SGHTA; CDR2 reads FQGNSA. The CDR3 is 13 amino acids. V was pared by 3 bases and J by 4 bases, with 2 bases of the junction left unmatched. In DNA, the CDR3 is TGTGCCAGCAGCTTTGGACAGGCCTATGGCTACACCTTC. Amino acid sequence: CASSFGQAYGYTF. The complete variable domain, with remaining parts taken from reference TRBV7-2 and TRBJ1-2, reads GAGVSQSPSNKVTEKGKDVELRCDPISGHTALYWYRQSLGQGLEFLIYFQGNSAPDKSGLPSDRFSAERTGGSVSTLTIQRTQQEDSAVYLCASSFGQAYGYTFGSGTRLTVV.

This clone came up a few times. This sample includes further DNA sequences coding for the same CDR3. The chain recombines TRBV13 with TRBJ1-4, with D perhaps TRBD1 (5 bases). Germline V gene lookup returns CDR1 PRHDT and CDR2 FYEKMQ (reference sequence). Trimming took off 6 bases at V and 0 bases at J, with 11 bases between the two ends. This CDR3 region has 15 residues. In nucleotides, the CDR3 is TGTGCCAGCAGTATTTTAGGGGCAACTAATGAAAAACTGTTTTTT. Encoded protein: CASSILGATNEKLFF.

The CDR3 bases are TGTGCCAGTAGTATCTCACCGAGCTCTGGAAACACCATATATTTT. It codes for CASSISPSSGNTIYF. V gene TRBV19 combines with J gene TRBJ1-3; D is uncertain. This CDR3 spans 15 amino acids. Germline V gives CDR1 LNHDA, CDR2 SQIVND (reference sequence). Trimming pared 3 bases from V and 0 bases from J, leaving 9 bases between. Combining the CDR3 with reference TRBV19 and TRBJ1-3 gives the whole variable domain DGGITQSPKYLFRKEGQNVTLSCEQNLNHDAMYWYRQDPGQGLRLIYYSQIVNDFQKGDIAEGYSVSREKKESFPLTVTSAQKNPTAFYLCASSISPSSGNTIYFGEGSWLTVV.

The chain uses TRBV9 and TRBJ1-5; D remains unclear. Germline CDR1 is SGDLS and CDR2 is YYNGEE. The CDR3 length is 13 residues. V was trimmed by 4 bases and J by 6 bases, leaving 11 bases between them. CDR3 sequence (DNA): TGTGCCAGCAGCCCCCTCGCTAGTCAGCCCCAGCATTTT. Translated: CASSPLASQPQHF. The whole variable domain, filled in from reference TRBV9 and TRBJ1-5, reads DSGVTQTPKHLITATGQRVTLRCSPRSGDLSVYWYQQSLDQGLQFLIQYYNGEERAKGNILERFSAQQFPDLHSELNLSSLELGDSALYFCASSPLASQPQHFGDGTRLSIL.

This clone has only a few counts. The chain joins TRBV5-4 to TRBJ1-5; 9 bases match TRBD1. V lost 4 bases to trimming and J lost 5 bases; unmatched junction nucleotides: 7. Germline V CDR1 and CDR2: SGHNT, YYREEE (reference sequence). This CDR3 contains 15 residues. The CDR3 protein is CASSRDRDLDQPQHF. The CDR3 nucleotides read TGTGCCAGCAGCCGGGACAGGGATCTGGATCAGCCCCAGCATTTT.

The chain joins TRBV20-1 to TRBJ1-2; D remains ambiguous. Germline V lookup: CDR1 DFQATT, CDR2 SNEGSKA (reference sequence). The CDR3 loop spans 11 amino acids. V was pared by 0 bases and J by 7 bases, with 6 bases between. The CDR3 nucleotides read TGCAGTGCTAGAGATCCGGGTGGCTACACCTTC. Translated, it gives CSARDPGGYTF.

The chain couples TRBV5-4 to TRBJ2-5, with 7 positions matching TRBD2. Trimming took 0 bases from V and 3 from J; bases not matched to a gene: 2. CDR1 and CDR2 (germline): SGHNT, YYREEE (reference sequence). The CDR3 spans 14 residues. DNA of the CDR3: TGTGCCAGCAGCTTGGTGGGAGGGGAAGAGACCCAGTACTTC. Translation gives CASSLVGGEETQYF.

The chain joins TRBV5-4 to TRBJ2-5; D remains ambiguous. Germline loops: CDR1 SGHNT, CDR2 YYREEE (reference sequence). The CDR3 has 14 amino acids. V was clipped by 0 bases and J by 11 bases, with 17 bases between them. The CDR3 spells CASSLEQNLRVQYF. CDR3 DNA sequence: TGTGCCAGCAGCTTGGAACAGAACCTACGCGTGCAGTACTTC.

The chain employs TRBV11-2 and TRBJ1-6; 8 bases align to TRBD1. V was clipped by 5 bases and J by 10 bases; unmatched bases: 10. In germline, CDR1 is SGHAT, CDR2 FQNNGV. The CDR3 covers 15 residues. The CDR3 loop is CASSTGQGAQSPLHF. Written as DNA, the CDR3 is TGTGCCAGCAGCACAGGACAGGGAGCGCAATCACCCCTCCACTTT.

In its sample, this clone was seen a few times. The chain carries TRBV7-2 and TRBJ2-6; 14 bases align to TRBD2. J lost 3 bases, V lost 4 bases, and 2 bases had no gene match. Germline V gene lookup returns CDR1 SGHTA and CDR2 FQGNSA. This CDR3 has 17 amino acids. The CDR3 region is CASSSGLAGGGANVLTF. CDR3 in DNA: TGTGCCAGCAGCTCCGGACTAGCGGGAGGTGGGGCCAACGTCCTGACTTTC.

This sequence joins TRBV15 and TRBJ1-4; tentative D call: TRBD1 (5 bases). CDR3 length: 17 amino acids. Trimming took off 1 base at V and 1 base at J, with 13 bases between the two ends. Germline assignment: CDR1 LNHNV and CDR2 YYDKDF (reference sequence). The CDR3 DNA follows: TGTGCCACCAGCAGAGGTCAGGGTTCAAGAACTAATGAAAAACTGTTTTTT. Encoded protein: CATSRGQGSRTNEKLFF. The full variable domain, its missing parts supplied by reference TRBV15 and TRBJ1-4, is DAMVIQNPRYQVTQFGKPVTLSCSQTLNHNVMYWYQQKSSQAPKLLFHYYDKDFNNEADTPDNFQSRRPNTSFCFLDIRSPGLGDTAMYLCATSRGQGSRTNEKLFFGSGTQLSVL.

The rearrangement links TRBV6-1 to TRBJ2-7; a possible D gene is TRBD2 (5 bases). V was trimmed by 4 bases and J by 5 bases, leaving 15 bases between them. This CDR3 is 14 amino acids long. From germline, CDR1 is MNHNS and CDR2 SASEGT. The CDR3 reads CASSAAGILHEQYF. The CDR3 DNA reads TGTGCCAGCAGTGCTGCCGGGATCTTGCACGAGCAGTACTTC.

This rearrangement joins TRBV5-1 to TRBJ1-2; TRBD1 agrees at 9 bases. From germline, CDR1 is SGHRS and CDR2 YFSETQ. The length of the CDR3 is 18 residues. With V trimmed by 7 bases and J by 2 bases, 18 bases remained unmatched. The DNA of the CDR3 is TGCGCCAGCGGTTATGAACCGGGACAGGGACAATTAAACTATGGCTACACCTTC. Translating it yields CASGYEPGQGQLNYGYTF. Drawing the rest from reference TRBV5-1 and TRBJ1-2, the complete variable domain is KAGVTQTPRYLIKTRGQQVTLSCSPISGHRSVSWYQQTPGQGLQFLFEYFSETQRNKGNFPGRFSGRQFSNSRSEMNVSTLELGDSALYLCASGYEPGQGQLNYGYTFGSGTRLTVV.

As regards this clone: The sample carries other DNA sequences with the same CDR3. V usage is TRBV27 and J usage is TRBJ2-7, with D tentatively TRBD1 (5 bases). CDR3 length equals 14 residues. With 2 bases removed from V and 0 bases from J, the gap between germline ends came to 8 bases. The germline V gene has CDR1 MNHEY and CDR2 SMNVEV (reference sequence). The CDR3 DNA reads as TGTGCCAGCAGTTTACAGGGAAGCTCCTACGAGCAGTACTTC. It codes for CASSLQGSSYEQYF.

In its sample, this clone was seen a few times. For the CDR3, the DNA is TGTGCCAGCGGCAGGGATGGTGGCTACACCTTC. Its translation: CASGRDGGYTF. The chain is built from TRBV7-2 and TRBJ1-2; D might be TRBD1 (5 bases). V dropped 8 bases and J dropped 7 bases, with 11 bases sitting between them. Germline lookup yields CDR1 SGHTA and CDR2 FQGNSA. The CDR3 is made up of 11 amino acids.

The J gene is TRBJ1-2, the V gene TRBV30; TRBD1 matches at 9 bases. V trimming: 4 bases; J trimming: 4 bases; junction bases outside the gene matches: 7. CDR1 and CDR2 from the germline V gene are GTSNPN and SVGIG (reference sequence). This CDR3 comprises 14 residues. The CDR3 nucleotides read TGTGCCTGGACCAGGACAGGGGAAGGCTATGGCTACACCTTC. Translating gives CAWTRTGEGYGYTF.

V is TRBV29-1 and J is TRBJ1-1; unclear D gene. Deletions cut 5 bases from V and 1 base from J, with 5 bases between. The CDR3 is 11 residues long. CDR1 is SQVTM, CDR2 ANQGSEA, per germline. The DNA of the CDR3 is TGCAGCGTTTCAGAGAACACTGAAGCTTTCTTT. This gives the protein CSVSENTEAFF. Complete variable domain (other parts from reference TRBV29-1 and TRBJ1-1): SAVISQKPSRDICQRGTSLTIQCQVDSQVTMMFWYRQQPGQSLTLIATANQGSEATYESGFVIDKFPISRPNLTFSTLTVSNMSPEDSSIYLCSVSENTEAFFGQGTRLTVV.

V is TRBV30 and J is TRBJ1-1; no reliable D call. The CDR3 is made up of 12 amino acids. The V end lost 6 bases, the J end lost 6 bases, and 14 bases lay between the germline ends. The V gene's germline CDR1 is GTSNPN and CDR2 SVGIG (reference sequence). The chain's CDR3 is CACHRSMSEAFF. The CDR3 DNA is TGTGCCTGCCATCGGTCTATGTCTGAAGCTTTCTTT.

This clone was detected only a few times. The chain employs TRBV10-3 and TRBJ2-3, with a possible D match to TRBD2 (6 bases). Trimming took 4 bases from V and 2 from J, leaving 22 bases between them. CDR3 length equals 18 residues. From germline, CDR1 is ENHRY and CDR2 SYGVKD. In DNA form, the CDR3 reads TGTGCCATCAGTGGGGAGGTAGTGACCACTAGCCCCACAGATACGCAGTATTTT. This gives the protein CAISGEVVTTSPTDTQYF.

J is TRBJ1-3 and V is TRBV30, with D possibly being TRBD1 (5 bases). This CDR3 has 14 amino acids. The V gene lost 1 base and the J gene lost 3 bases, with 10 bases spanning the gap. Germline V CDR1 and CDR2: GTSNPN, SVGIG (reference sequence). The CDR3 reads CAWSGGGLGNTIYF. CDR3 bases: TGTGCCTGGAGTGGGGGGGGACTTGGAAACACCATATATTTT.

V usage is TRBV27 and J usage is TRBJ2-3; tentative D call: TRBD1 (5 bases). CDR3 length: 20 residues. Between the trimmed V and J ends, which lost 0 bases and 0 bases, there was a span of 22 bases. Germline V gives CDR1 MNHEY, CDR2 SMNVEV (reference sequence). This CDR3 is CASSLSPPFRQSSSTDTQYF. In nucleotides, the CDR3 is TGTGCCAGCAGTTTATCCCCTCCCTTTAGACAGAGTTCTAGCACAGATACGCAGTATTTT.

The chain combines TRBV29-1 with TRBJ2-1; a possible D gene is TRBD2 (5 bases). Trimming left V 2 bases short and J 9 bases short, with 11 bases between. Germline CDR1 reads SQVTM; CDR2 reads ANQGSEA. The length of the CDR3 is 12 residues. DNA of the CDR3: TGCAGCGTTGAAAGCGGTTCAGGTGAGCAGTTCTTC. Translation gives CSVESGSGEQFF.